The 4 T cell receptor beta chains below were found in one sample sequenced in a study of CD4 T cells in relation to SARS-CoV-2 and coronaviruses. Antigens of these TCRs are unknown. CD4+ T cells from unexposed donors were obtained before the COVID-19 pandemic (2011-2018). After 10 to 11 days of culture, CD4+ T cells were isolated. Assay: immunoSEQ multiplex PCR; the TCRdb copy retains only in-frame clones and omits some. The sample includes around 25,000 clones, around 76% seen only once; the top ten take about 30%. The sequenced sample consisted of CD4+ T cells from PBMCs, cultured in vitro. The receptors originated from a human donor in good health.

The rearrangement joins TRBV28 to TRBJ2-6, with 10 positions matching TRBD1. This CDR3 contains 16 residues. V shed 7 bases and J 2 bases; nucleotides not matched to a gene: 5. Germline loops: CDR1 MDHEN, CDR2 SYDVKM. CDR3 loop: CASTLTGGTGANVLTF. Written as DNA, the CDR3 is TGTGCCAGCACCCTGACAGGGGGCACTGGGGCCAACGTCCTGACTTTC. Full variable domain (outside the CDR3, taken from reference TRBV28 and TRBJ2-6): DVKVTQSSRYLVKRTGEKVFLECVQDMDHENMFWYRQDPGLGLRLIYFSYDVKMKEKGDIPEGYSVSREKKERFSLILESASTNQTSMYLCASTLTGGTGANVLTFGAGSRLTVL.

J is TRBJ2-7 and V is TRBV6-6, with TRBD1 matching over 9 bases. V was pared by 6 bases and J by 2 bases, with 5 bases of the junction left unmatched. This CDR3 has 14 residues. CDR1 is MNHNY and CDR2 is SVGAGI in the germline V gene (reference sequence). CDR3 in DNA: TGTGCCAGCAGCCTCAGACAGGGGGCCTACGAGCAGTACTTC. Protein product: CASSLRQGAYEQYF.

The V and J genes are TRBV21-1 and TRBJ2-2; no check of the table's D call, TRBD2, against the DNA was made. TRBV21-1 is marked as a pseudogene. The CDR3 length is 20 residues. DNA of the CDR3: TGTGCCAGCAGCAAGGATGGACTAGCGGGACACATTCGGGGCACCGGGGAGCTGTTTTTT. Translated: CASSKDGLAGHIRGTGELFF.

The V and J genes are TRBV19 and TRBJ1-4; TRBD1 might be the D (6 bases). The V and J ends lost 5 bases and 6 bases respectively, with 22 bases between them. The CDR3 covers 17 residues. The germline V gene encodes CDR1 LNHDA and CDR2 SQIVND (reference sequence). The CDR3 here is CASSRRQGQDWDEKLFF. In nucleotides, the CDR3 is TGTGCCAGTAGTCGTCGGCAGGGGCAAGATTGGGATGAAAAACTGTTTTTT.